The 20 T cell receptor beta chains below were found in one sample sequenced in a study of T cells expressing NK-cell markers. TCRdb derives one entry per CDR3 protein from the 5' RACE reads, leaving out DNA. The table lists 350,000 to 450,000 distinct CDR3 sequences. Sequencing was carried out using blood T cells: a sorted CD56 or NKG2C T cell subset, CD4+ or CD8+ T cells, or bulk PBMC T cells (not recorded which). These receptors came from a man aged 18-70 years in good health.

V usage is TRBV2 and J usage is TRBJ2-5; absent DNA, TCRdb's TRBD1 call cannot be checked. CDR1 is SNHLY, CDR2 FYNNEI, per germline. This CDR3 has 15 amino acids. The chain's CDR3 is CASSEKTGNQETQYF.

The chain joins TRBV27 to TRBJ2-3; TCRdb picks TRBD1, but there is no DNA to check that call. The V gene's germline CDR1 is MNHEY and CDR2 SMNVEV (reference sequence). The length of the CDR3 is 17 residues. The CDR3 loop reads CASSLPPEAGGADTQYF.

J is TRBJ2-7 and V is TRBV7-2; TCRdb proposes TRBD2, but this gene call is untestable without DNA. Germline CDR1 is SGHTA and CDR2 is FQGNSA. This CDR3 spans 15 amino acids. CDR3 region: CASSVPPPGSYEQYF. The variable domain in full, completed from reference TRBV7-2 and TRBJ2-7, reads GAGVSQSPSNKVTEKGKDVELRCDPISGHTALYWYRQSLGQGLEFLIYFQGNSAPDKSGLPSDRFSAERTGGSVSTLTIQRTQQEDSAVYLCASSVPPPGSYEQYFGPGTRLTVT.

The chain carries TRBV12-3 or TRBV12-4 and TRBJ1-5; the D call of TRBD1 rests on TCRdb alone, since no DNA is present to check it. The CDR3 is made up of 15 amino acids. Here the CDR3 reads CASSYGGKNNQPQHF.

The V call is TRBV6-4, the J call TRBJ2-3; lacking DNA, the TRBD2 call made by TCRdb goes unchecked. Germline values: CDR1 MRHNA, CDR2 SNTAGT. The CDR3 contains 14 residues. CDR3 residues: CASSVGLHTDTQYF.

The rearrangement links TRBV19 to TRBJ2-6; the D call from TCRdb, TRBD1, cannot be confirmed without DNA. From germline, CDR1 is LNHDA and CDR2 SQIVND (reference sequence). CDR3 size: 17 residues. The CDR3 loop reads CASKRGPGRSGANVLTF.

The CDR3 spells CASRRGVGLAFF. The chain carries TRBV5-6 and TRBJ1-1. CDR1 is SGHDT and CDR2 is YYEEEE in the germline V gene. The CDR3 loop spans 12 amino acids.

This chain joins TRBV14 and TRBJ1-1; TCRdb calls TRBD1, which cannot be checked without DNA. CDR3 length: 16 residues. Germline V lookup: CDR1 SGHDN, CDR2 FVKESK. CDR3 sequence reads: CASSQGAGAPNTEAFF.

The chain combines TRBV20-1 with TRBJ2-7; the D gene TCRdb calls, TRBD2, cannot be checked with no DNA. Germline-derived CDR1 and CDR2 are DFQATT and SNEGSKA (reference sequence). This CDR3 has 18 amino acids. This CDR3 is CSARPTGLAGVSIYEQYF.

The chain's CDR3 is CASSLAPGQGQETQYF. The chain uses TRBV11-2 and TRBJ2-5; TCRdb indicates TRBD1, and absent DNA this call remains unverified. The CDR3 length is 16 residues. CDR1 is SGHAT and CDR2 is FQNNGV in the germline V gene.

V is TRBV6-1 and J is TRBJ2-7; TCRdb indicates TRBD2, and absent DNA this call remains unverified. CDR1 and CDR2 from the germline V gene are MNHNS and SASEGT. This CDR3 contains 16 residues. CDR3 in amino acids: CASRAGGSGRFYEQYF.

The V call is TRBV27, the J call TRBJ2-7; as DNA is missing, the TRBD1 call by TCRdb cannot be tested. The CDR3 spans 15 residues. Germline V CDR1 and CDR2: MNHEY, SMNVEV (reference sequence). This CDR3 is CASSFYTGDSYEQYF.

This chain links TRBV6-5 with TRBJ2-3. This CDR3 has 13 amino acids. Germline lookup yields CDR1 MNHEY and CDR2 SVGAGI. CDR3 region: CASSYPGTDTQYF.

This chain uses TRBV7-3 with TRBJ2-3; the TCRdb D gene call, TRBD1, has no DNA to confirm it. The CDR3 sequence is 14 residues long. Germline V gene data show CDR1 as SGHTA and CDR2 as FQGTGA. The CDR3 sequence: CASSSPRAPDTQYF. The full variable domain, rest sourced from reference TRBV7-3 and TRBJ2-3, is GAGVSQTPSNKVTEKGKYVELRCDPISGHTALYWYRQSLGQGPEFLIYFQGTGAADDSGLPNDRFFAVRPEGSVSTLKIQRTERGDSAVYLCASSSPRAPDTQYFGPGTRLTVL.

The J gene is TRBJ1-5, the V gene TRBV20-1; there is no DNA to check the TCRdb D call of TRBD1. This CDR3 comprises 14 residues. CDR1 is DFQATT, CDR2 SNEGSKA, per germline (reference sequence). CDR3 residues: CSVFGQGAWQPQHF.

This chain uses TRBV4-2 with TRBJ2-1; the D call of TRBD2 rests on TCRdb alone, since no DNA is present to check it. The length of the CDR3 is 15 residues. The germline CDR1 and CDR2 sequences are LGHNA and YNFKEQ. The CDR3 sequence: CASSQDSREGNEQFF.

This sequence joins TRBV27 and TRBJ2-1; TCRdb's assignment of TRBD2 cannot be checked, as there is no DNA. Germline V gene lookup returns CDR1 MNHEY and CDR2 SMNVEV (reference sequence). The CDR3 contains 19 residues. The CDR3 loop is CASSSAPGTSSKFYNEQFF.

CDR3 amino acids: CSVGTGTRDQPQHF. This sequence joins TRBV29-1 and TRBJ1-5; there is no DNA to check the TCRdb D call of TRBD1. The germline V gene encodes CDR1 SQVTM and CDR2 ANQGSEA. The CDR3 totals 14 residues.

The chain combines TRBV6-5 with TRBJ2-7; TCRdb gives TRBD2 as the D gene, but with no DNA this cannot be confirmed. The CDR3 runs 15 residues. The germline gives CDR1 MNHEY, CDR2 SVGAGI. The CDR3: CASQLSGARRDEQYF.

This chain uses TRBV7-2 with TRBJ2-1; the TCRdb D gene call, TRBD1, has no DNA to confirm it. This CDR3 has 15 amino acids. Germline loops: CDR1 SGHTA, CDR2 FQGNSA. The CDR3: CASSLDSKPYNEQFF.